Listed here is a single T cell receptor (beta chain). This entry is derived from a study of shared clonotypes between healthy human individuals. Clones were sequenced by immunoSEQ multiplex PCR, and TCRdb holds only the in-frame ones, with some missing. The table has about 2.2 million clones, 90% to 95% seen once. From germline, CDR1 is MDHEN and CDR2 SYDVKM. Trimming stripped 3 bases from V and 1 base from J, with 12 bases between. CDR3 size: 15 residues. Terminally differentiated effector memory CD45RA+ cells were excluded from the naive CD8 cells, which were CD45RO-negative and positively selected for CCR7.

The material sequenced was naive CD8+ T cells from PBMCs. The rearrangement links TRBV28 to TRBJ1-1; D is perhaps TRBD1 (5 bases). The clonotype originates from a man younger than 35 in good health. Some clones in this sample may be carry-over from other donors' samples. The CDR3 coding sequence is TGTGCCAGCAGTTTCCTGCGTGGGGGGAACACTGAAGCTTTCTTT. This encodes CASSFLRGGNTEAFF.